The sequence of this T cell receptor beta chain was determined in a study of T cell changes during pregnancy in multiple sclerosis. This clone was recorded a few times. Germline V gives CDR1 MNHNS, CDR2 SASEGT. The CDR3 has 15 amino acids. Trimming removed 1 base from V and 5 bases from J, with 12 bases in between. TCRdb's table, derived via immunoSEQ multiplex PCR, lists solely in-frame clones and lacks some. The table includes some 54,000 clones, 90% to 95% detected once. This sequence originates from a female donor with multiple sclerosis, enrolled in a pregnancy study. The sample consisted of CD8+ T cells from peripheral blood mononuclear cells, taken in the third trimester of pregnancy. The V call is TRBV6-1, the J call TRBJ1-5; maybe TRBD1 (5 bases). The CDR3 region is CASSEVTEQYQPQHF. CDR3 sequence (DNA): TGTGCCAGCAGTGAAGTGACAGAGCAATATCAGCCCCAGCATTTT.